This section outlines one TCR beta chain sequence together with its context. The target antigen is unknown. These data come from a study of cytomegalovirus exposure and HLA in healthy donors. These donors counted as nominally healthy when sampled, but unrecorded immune exposures were likely. Notes on the study in general: Many donors shared some public TCRs, even though most TCR sequences were rare. High specificity and sensitivity for cytomegalovirus status were reported for the classifier.

PCR used 60 Vbeta primers and 13 Jbeta primers. Sequencing used immunoSEQ multiplex PCR; TCRdb keeps in-frame clones, though not all of them. The data hold over 150,000 clones, with 70% to 85% observed a single time. The CDR3 runs 13 residues. Trimming removed 4 bases from V and 9 bases from J, with 15 bases in between. Germline V gives CDR1 MNHEY, CDR2 SMNVEV (reference sequence). V and J are TRBV27 and TRBJ1-1; D not certain. The specimen sequenced was PBMCs. The TCR originated in a woman in her thirties in good health and CMV-seropositive. The CDR3 protein is CASSSPGSPKAFF. The DNA for the CDR3 is TGTGCCAGCAGTTCCCCGGGGTCCCCCAAAGCTTTCTTT.